Sequencing of this T cell receptor beta chain was carried out in a study of shared clonotypes between healthy human individuals. Study-level information: Used for every donor were three CD4 naive, three CD4 memory, two CD8 naive and one CD8 memory plate.

Measured with immunoSEQ multiplex PCR; TCRdb has only the in-frame clones, and not every one. The data contain more than 2 million clones, 95% of them singletons. V shed 0 bases and J shed 3 bases, with 5 bases lying between them. The CDR3 runs to 12 residues. CDR1 GTSNPN and CDR2 SVGIG come from the germline V gene (reference sequence). The rearrangement joins TRBV30 to TRBJ2-5; D uncertain. The origin of this receptor is a man aged 18 to 30 in good health. Sequenced: naive CD4+ T cells sorted from blood. The subset here: CD45RA+ positively selected. The CDR3 spells CAWSVSKETQYF. CDR3 bases: TGTGCCTGGAGTGTTAGTAAAGAGACCCAGTACTTC. The full variable domain, with the rest looked up from reference TRBV30 and TRBJ2-5, is SQTIHQWPATLVQPVGSPLSLECTVEGTSNPNLYWYRQAAGRGLQLLFYSVGIGQISSEVPQNLSASRPQDRQFILSSKKLLLSDSGFYLCAWSVSKETQYFGPGTRLLVL.